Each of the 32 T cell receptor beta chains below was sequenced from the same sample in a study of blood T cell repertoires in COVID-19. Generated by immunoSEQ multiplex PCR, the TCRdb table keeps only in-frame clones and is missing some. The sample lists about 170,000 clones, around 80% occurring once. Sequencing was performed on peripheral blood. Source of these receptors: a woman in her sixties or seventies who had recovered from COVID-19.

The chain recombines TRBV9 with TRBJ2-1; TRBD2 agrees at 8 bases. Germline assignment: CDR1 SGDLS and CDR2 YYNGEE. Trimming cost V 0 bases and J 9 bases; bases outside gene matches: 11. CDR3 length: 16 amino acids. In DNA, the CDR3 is TGTGCCAGCAGCGTAGTGGCTAGCGGGCCCCTGGGTGAGCAGTTCTTC. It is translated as CASSVVASGPLGEQFF.

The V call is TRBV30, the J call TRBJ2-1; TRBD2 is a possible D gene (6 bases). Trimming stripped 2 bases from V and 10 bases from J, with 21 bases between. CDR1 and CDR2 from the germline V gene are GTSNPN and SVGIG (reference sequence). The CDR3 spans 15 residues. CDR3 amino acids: CAWSPPGGGRPEQFF. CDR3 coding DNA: TGTGCCTGGAGTCCTCCCGGGGGTGGGAGGCCCGAGCAGTTCTTC.

CDR3 DNA: TGTGCCAGCAGTTACCACCCTAAGGACCCAGGGTACGAGCAGTACTTC. It encodes CASSYHPKDPGYEQYF. The chain has TRBV6-2 or TRBV6-3 and TRBJ2-7; perhaps TRBD1 as D (5 bases). Germline V CDR1 and CDR2: MNHEY, SVGEGT. V lost 2 bases, J lost 4 bases, and 18 bases lay in between. The CDR3 sequence is 16 residues long.

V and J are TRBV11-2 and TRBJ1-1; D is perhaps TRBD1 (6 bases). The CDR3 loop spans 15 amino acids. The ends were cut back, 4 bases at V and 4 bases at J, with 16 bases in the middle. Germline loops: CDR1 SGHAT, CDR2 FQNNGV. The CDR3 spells CASSSGGAGGTEAFF. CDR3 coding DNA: TGTGCCAGCAGCTCCGGGGGGGCTGGGGGCACTGAAGCTTTCTTT. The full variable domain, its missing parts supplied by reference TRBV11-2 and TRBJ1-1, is EAGVAQSPRYKIIEKRQSVAFWCNPISGHATLYWYQQILGQGPKLLIQFQNNGVVDDSQLPKDRFSAERLKGVDSTLKIQPAKLEDSAVYLCASSSGGAGGTEAFFGQGTRLTVV.

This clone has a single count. The DNA of the CDR3 is TGTGCCAGCAGTTTTTGGGGGAGGGCCCTCAATGAGCAGTTCTTC. Its protein product is CASSFWGRALNEQFF. The chain couples TRBV27 to TRBJ2-1; 7 bases align to TRBD2. The CDR3 extends over 15 amino acids. Losses at the gene ends were 3 bases for V and 6 bases for J; bases not matched to a gene: 8. CDR1 is MNHEY and CDR2 is SMNVEV in the germline V gene (reference sequence).

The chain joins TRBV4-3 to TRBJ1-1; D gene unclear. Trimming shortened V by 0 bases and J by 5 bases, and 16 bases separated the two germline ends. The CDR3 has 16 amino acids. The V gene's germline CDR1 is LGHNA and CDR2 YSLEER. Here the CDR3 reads CASSQDLEAPGTEAFF. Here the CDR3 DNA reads TGCGCCAGCAGCCAAGATCTAGAGGCCCCGGGGACTGAAGCTTTCTTT.

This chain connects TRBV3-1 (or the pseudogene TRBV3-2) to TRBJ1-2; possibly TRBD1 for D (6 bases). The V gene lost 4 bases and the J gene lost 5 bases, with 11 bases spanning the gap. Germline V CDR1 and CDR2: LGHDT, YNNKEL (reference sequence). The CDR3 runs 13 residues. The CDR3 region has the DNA TGTGCCAGCAGCCCTCGGACAGAGTATGGCTACACCTTC. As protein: CASSPRTEYGYTF.

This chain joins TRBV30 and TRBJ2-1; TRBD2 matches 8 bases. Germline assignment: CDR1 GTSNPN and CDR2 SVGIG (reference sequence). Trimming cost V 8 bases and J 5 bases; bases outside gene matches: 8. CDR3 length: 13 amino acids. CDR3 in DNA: TGTGCCCACACCCTAGCGGGTAACAATGAGCAGTTCTTC. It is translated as CAHTLAGNNEQFF.

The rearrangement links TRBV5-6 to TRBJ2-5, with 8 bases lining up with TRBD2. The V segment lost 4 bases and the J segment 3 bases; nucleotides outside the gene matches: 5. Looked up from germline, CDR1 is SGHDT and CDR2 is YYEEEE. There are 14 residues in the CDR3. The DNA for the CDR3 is TGTGCCAGCAGCCCGGGACTAGGGGAAGAGACCCAGTACTTC. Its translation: CASSPGLGEETQYF.

The CDR3 DNA sequence: TGTGCCAGCTCGCCCGGGACAGACAACCCCTATGGCTACACCTTC. Translating gives CASSPGTDNPYGYTF. This chain links TRBV18 with TRBJ1-2; 7 bases line up with TRBD1. With V trimmed by 6 bases and J by 4 bases, 11 bases remained unmatched. In germline, CDR1 is KGHSH, CDR2 LQKENI. There are 15 residues in the CDR3.

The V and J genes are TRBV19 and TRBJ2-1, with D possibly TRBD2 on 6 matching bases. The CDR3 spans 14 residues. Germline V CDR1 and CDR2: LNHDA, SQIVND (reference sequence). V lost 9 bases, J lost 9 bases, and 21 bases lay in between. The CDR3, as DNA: TGTGCCAGCATGACTAGTCGGGTCGACGGTGAGCAGTTCTTC. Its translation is CASMTSRVDGEQFF.

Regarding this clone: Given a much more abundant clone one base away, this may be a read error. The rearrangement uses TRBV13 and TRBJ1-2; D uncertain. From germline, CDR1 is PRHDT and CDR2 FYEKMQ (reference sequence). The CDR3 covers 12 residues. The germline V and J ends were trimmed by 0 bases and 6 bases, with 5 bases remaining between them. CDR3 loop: CASSLGGDGYTF. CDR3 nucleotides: TGTGCCAGCAGCTTAGGGGGCGATGGCTACACCTTC.

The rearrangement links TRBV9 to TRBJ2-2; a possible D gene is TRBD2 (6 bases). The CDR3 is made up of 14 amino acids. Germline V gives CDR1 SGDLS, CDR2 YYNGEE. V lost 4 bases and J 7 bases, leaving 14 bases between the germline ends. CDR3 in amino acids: CASSSASRGGELFF. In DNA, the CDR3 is TGTGCCAGCAGCAGCGCATCGCGGGGCGGGGAGCTGTTTTTT.

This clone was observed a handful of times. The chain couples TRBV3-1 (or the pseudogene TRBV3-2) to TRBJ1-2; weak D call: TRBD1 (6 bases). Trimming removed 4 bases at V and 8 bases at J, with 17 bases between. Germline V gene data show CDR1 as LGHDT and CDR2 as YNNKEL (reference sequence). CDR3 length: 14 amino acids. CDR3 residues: CASSLTGPGGGYTF. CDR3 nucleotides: TGTGCCAGCAGCCTTACAGGGCCGGGGGGCGGCTACACCTTC.

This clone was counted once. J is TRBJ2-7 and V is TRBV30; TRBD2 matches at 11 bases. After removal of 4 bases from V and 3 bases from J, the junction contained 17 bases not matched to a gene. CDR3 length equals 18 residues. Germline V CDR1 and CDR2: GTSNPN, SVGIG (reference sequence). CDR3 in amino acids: CAWNGLAGGHLRFYEQYF. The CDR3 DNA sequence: TGTGCCTGGAACGGCCTAGCGGGAGGCCACCTGAGGTTCTACGAGCAGTACTTC.

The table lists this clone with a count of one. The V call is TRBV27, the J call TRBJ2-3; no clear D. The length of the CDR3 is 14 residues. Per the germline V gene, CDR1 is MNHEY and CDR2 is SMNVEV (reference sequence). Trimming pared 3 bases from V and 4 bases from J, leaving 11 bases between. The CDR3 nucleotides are TGTGCCAGCAGTTTGCTGCGATCTCCAGATACGCAGTATTTT. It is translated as CASSLLRSPDTQYF.

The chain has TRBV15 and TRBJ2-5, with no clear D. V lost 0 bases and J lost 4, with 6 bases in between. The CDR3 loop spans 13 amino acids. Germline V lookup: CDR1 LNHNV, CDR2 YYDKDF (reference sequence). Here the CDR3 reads CATSRDRRETQYF. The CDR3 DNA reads TGTGCCACCAGCAGAGATCGGAGAGAGACCCAGTACTTC.

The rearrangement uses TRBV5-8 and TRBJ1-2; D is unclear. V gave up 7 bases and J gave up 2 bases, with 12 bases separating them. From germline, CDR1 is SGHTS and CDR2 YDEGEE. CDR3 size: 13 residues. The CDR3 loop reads CASAVRKNYGYTF. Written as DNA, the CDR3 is TGTGCCAGCGCGGTCCGCAAGAACTATGGCTACACCTTC. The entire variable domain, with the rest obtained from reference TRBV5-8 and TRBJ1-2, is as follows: EAGVTQSPTHLIKTRGQQATLRCSPISGHTSVYWYQQALGLGLQFLLWYDEGEERNRGNFPPRFSGRQFPNYSSELNVNALELEDSALYLCASAVRKNYGYTFGSGTRLTVV.

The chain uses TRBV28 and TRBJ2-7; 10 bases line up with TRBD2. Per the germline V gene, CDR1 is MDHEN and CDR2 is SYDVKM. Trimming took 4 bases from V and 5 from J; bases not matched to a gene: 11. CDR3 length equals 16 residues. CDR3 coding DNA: TGTGCCAGCAGTTACCCCAGCGGGAGGGCCGGGGACGAGCAGTACTTC. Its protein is CASSYPSGRAGDEQYF.

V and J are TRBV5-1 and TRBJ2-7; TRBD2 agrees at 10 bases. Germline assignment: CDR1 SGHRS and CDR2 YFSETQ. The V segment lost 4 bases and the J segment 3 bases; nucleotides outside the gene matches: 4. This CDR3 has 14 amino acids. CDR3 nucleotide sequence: TGCGCCAGCAGCGGGACTAGCGCCAGCTACGAGCAGTACTTC. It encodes CASSGTSASYEQYF.

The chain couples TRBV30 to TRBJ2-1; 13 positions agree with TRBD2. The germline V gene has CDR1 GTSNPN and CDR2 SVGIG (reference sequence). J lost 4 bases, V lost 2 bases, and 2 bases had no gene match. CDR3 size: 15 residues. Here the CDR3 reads CAWSTSGGGYNEQFF. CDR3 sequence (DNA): TGTGCCTGGAGTACTAGCGGGGGGGGTTACAATGAGCAGTTCTTC.

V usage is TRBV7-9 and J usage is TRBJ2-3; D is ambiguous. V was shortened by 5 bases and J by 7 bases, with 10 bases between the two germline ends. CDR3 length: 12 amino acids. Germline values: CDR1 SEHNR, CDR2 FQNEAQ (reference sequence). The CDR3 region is CASSRILYTQYF. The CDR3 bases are TGTGCCAGCAGCCGTATTCTTTATACGCAGTATTTT.

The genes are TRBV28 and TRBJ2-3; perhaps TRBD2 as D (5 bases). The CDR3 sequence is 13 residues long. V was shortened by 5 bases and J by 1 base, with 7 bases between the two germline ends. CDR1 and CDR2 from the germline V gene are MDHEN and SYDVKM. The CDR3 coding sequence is TGTGCCAGCAGTCCCGGGGGCACAGATACGCAGTATTTT. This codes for CASSPGGTDTQYF.

CDR3 nucleotide sequence: TGTGCCAGCAGCGTAGGTGGGGCACAGGGAAACACCATATATTTT. It yields the protein CASSVGGAQGNTIYF. The gene calls are TRBV9 and TRBJ1-3, with D perhaps TRBD1 (5 bases). Germline CDR1 SGDLS, CDR2 YYNGEE. V shed 0 bases and J shed 4 bases, with 11 bases lying between them. This CDR3 is built from 15 residues. The full variable domain, completed using reference TRBV9 and TRBJ1-3, is DSGVTQTPKHLITATGQRVTLRCSPRSGDLSVYWYQQSLDQGLQFLIQYYNGEERAKGNILERFSAQQFPDLHSELNLSSLELGDSALYFCASSVGGAQGNTIYFGEGSWLTVV.

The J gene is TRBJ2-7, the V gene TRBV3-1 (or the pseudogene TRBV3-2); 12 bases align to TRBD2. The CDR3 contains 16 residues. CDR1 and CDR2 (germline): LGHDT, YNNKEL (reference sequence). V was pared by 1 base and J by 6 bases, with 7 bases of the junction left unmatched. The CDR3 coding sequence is TGTGCCAGCAGCCAAGTGCGACTAGCGGGAGTAGGCGAGCAGTACTTC. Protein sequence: CASSQVRLAGVGEQYF.

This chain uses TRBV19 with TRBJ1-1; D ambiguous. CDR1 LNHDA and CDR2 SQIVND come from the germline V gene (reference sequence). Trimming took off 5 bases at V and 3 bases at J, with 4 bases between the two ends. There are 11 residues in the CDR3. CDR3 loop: CASSPDTEAFF. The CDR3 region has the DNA TGTGCCAGTAGTCCCGACACTGAAGCTTTCTTT.

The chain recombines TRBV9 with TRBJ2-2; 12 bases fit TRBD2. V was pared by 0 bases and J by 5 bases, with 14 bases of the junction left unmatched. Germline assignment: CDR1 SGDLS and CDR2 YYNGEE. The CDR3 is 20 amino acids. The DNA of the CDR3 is TGTGCCAGCAGCGTAGGGGTTCTGGGGCTCGGACTAGCGGGGACCGGGGAGCTGTTTTTT. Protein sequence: CASSVGVLGLGLAGTGELFF.

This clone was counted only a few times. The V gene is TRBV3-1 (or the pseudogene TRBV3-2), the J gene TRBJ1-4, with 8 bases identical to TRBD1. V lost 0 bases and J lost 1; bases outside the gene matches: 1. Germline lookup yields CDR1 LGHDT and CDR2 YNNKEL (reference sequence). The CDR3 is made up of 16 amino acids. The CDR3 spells CASSQDRGRTNEKLFF. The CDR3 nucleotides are TGTGCCAGCAGCCAAGACAGGGGGCGAACTAATGAAAAACTGTTTTTT.

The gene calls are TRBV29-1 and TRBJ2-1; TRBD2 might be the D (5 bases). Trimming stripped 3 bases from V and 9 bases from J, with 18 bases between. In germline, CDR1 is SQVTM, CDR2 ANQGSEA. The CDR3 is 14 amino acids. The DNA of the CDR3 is TGCAGCGTTGAGCTCAGAGGCCCCGCGGGTGAGCAGTTCTTC. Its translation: CSVELRGPAGEQFF.

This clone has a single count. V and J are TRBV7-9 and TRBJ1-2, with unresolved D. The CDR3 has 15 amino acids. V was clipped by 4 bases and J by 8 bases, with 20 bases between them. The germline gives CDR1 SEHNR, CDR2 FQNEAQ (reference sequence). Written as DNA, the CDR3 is TGTGCCAGCAGCTCCTTCCTTGACACTCCCCTAGGCTACACCTTC. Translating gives CASSSFLDTPLGYTF.

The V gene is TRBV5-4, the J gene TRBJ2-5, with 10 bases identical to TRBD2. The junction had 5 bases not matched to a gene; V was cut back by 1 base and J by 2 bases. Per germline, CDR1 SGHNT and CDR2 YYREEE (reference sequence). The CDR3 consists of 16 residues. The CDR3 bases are TGTGCCAGCAGCTTGCGGGCTAGCGGGGGACAAGAGACCCAGTACTTC. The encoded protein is CASSLRASGGQETQYF.

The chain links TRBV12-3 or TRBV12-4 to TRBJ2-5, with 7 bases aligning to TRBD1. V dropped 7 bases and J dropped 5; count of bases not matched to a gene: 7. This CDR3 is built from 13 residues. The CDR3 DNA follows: TGTGCCAGCACCCTGGGACAGCAGGAGACCCAGTACTTC. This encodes CASTLGQQETQYF.